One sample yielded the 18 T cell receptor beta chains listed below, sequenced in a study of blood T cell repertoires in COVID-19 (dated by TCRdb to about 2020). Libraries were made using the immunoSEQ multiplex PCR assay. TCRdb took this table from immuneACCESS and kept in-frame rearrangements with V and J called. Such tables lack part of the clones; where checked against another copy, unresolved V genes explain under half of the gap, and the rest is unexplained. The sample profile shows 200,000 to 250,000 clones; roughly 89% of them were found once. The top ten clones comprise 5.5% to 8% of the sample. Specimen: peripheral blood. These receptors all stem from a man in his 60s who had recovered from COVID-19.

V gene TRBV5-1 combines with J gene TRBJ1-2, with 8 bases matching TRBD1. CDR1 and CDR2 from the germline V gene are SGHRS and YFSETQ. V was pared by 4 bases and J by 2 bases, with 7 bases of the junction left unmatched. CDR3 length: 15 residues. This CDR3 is CASSHDRGQNYGYTF. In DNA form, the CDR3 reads TGCGCCAGCAGCCACGACAGGGGCCAAAACTATGGCTACACCTTC.

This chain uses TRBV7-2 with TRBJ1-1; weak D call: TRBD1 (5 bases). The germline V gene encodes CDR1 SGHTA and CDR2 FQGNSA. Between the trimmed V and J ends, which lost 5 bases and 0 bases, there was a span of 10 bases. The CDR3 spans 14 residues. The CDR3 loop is CASSTGLLNTEAFF. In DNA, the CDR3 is TGTGCCAGCAGCACGGGACTGCTGAACACTGAAGCTTTCTTT.

CDR3 DNA: TGTGCCAGCAGGTCACAGGGGGTAGACTATGGCTACACCTTC. Translating gives CASRSQGVDYGYTF. The chain couples TRBV3-1 (or the pseudogene TRBV3-2) to TRBJ1-2, with TRBD1 matching over 8 bases. Trimming removed 6 bases from V and 3 bases from J; junction bases left unmatched: 6. Germline V gene data show CDR1 as LGHDT and CDR2 as YNNKEL (reference sequence). This CDR3 region has 14 residues.

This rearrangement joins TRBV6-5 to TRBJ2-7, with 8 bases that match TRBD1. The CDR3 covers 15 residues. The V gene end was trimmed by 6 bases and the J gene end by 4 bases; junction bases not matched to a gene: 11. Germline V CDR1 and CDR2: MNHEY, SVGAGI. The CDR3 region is CASRAQTGVRYEQYF. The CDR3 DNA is TGTGCCAGCAGGGCCCAGACAGGGGTGAGGTACGAGCAGTACTTC.

This CDR3 is CASSESGLAYNYEQYF. In DNA, the CDR3 is TGCGCCAGCAGCGAATCAGGACTAGCGTACAACTACGAGCAGTACTTC. This chain links TRBV5-1 with TRBJ2-7, with 9 positions matching TRBD2. Germline V lookup: CDR1 SGHRS, CDR2 YFSETQ. There are 16 residues in the CDR3. V dropped 4 bases and J dropped 3; count of bases not matched to a gene: 11. Supplemented by reference TRBV5-1 and TRBJ2-7, the full variable domain reads KAGVTQTPRYLIKTRGQQVTLSCSPISGHRSVSWYQQTPGQGLQFLFEYFSETQRNKGNFPGRFSGRQFSNSRSEMNVSTLELGDSALYLCASSESGLAYNYEQYFGPGTRLTVT.

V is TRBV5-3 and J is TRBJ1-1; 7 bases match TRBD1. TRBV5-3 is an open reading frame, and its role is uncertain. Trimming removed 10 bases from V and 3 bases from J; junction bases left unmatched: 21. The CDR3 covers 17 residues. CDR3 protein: CAHYLTGTIGSDTEAFF. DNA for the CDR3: TGTGCCCACTACCTGACAGGGACGATAGGCTCGGACACTGAAGCTTTCTTT.

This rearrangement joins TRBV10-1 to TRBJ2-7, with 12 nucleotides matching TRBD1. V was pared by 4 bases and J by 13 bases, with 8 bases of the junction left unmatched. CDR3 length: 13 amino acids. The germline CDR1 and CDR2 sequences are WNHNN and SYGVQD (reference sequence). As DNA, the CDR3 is TGCGCCAGCAGTGTTATCCGGGACAGGGGGCCATACTTC. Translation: CASSVIRDRGPYF.

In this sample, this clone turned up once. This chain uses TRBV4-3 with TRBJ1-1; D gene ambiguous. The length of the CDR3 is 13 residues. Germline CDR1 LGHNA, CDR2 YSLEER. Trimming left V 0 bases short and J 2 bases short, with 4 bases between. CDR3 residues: CASSQDINTEAFF. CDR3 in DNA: TGCGCCAGCAGCCAAGACATCAACACTGAAGCTTTCTTT.

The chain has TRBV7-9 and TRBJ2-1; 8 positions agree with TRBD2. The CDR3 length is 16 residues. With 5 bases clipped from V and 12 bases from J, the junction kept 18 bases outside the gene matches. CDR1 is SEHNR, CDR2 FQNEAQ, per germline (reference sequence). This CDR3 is CASSPPASGLTLRQFF. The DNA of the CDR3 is TGTGCCAGCAGCCCCCCCGCTAGCGGGCTTACCTTGCGGCAGTTCTTC.

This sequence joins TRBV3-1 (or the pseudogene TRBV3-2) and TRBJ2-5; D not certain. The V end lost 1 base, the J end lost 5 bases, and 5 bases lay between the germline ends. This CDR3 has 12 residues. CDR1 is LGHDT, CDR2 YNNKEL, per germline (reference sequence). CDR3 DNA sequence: TGTGCCAGCAGCCAAGTCCAGGAGACCCAGTACTTC. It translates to CASSQVQETQYF.

The CDR3 spells CASSSTGNFNSPLHF. CDR3 DNA: TGTGCCAGCAGCTCCACCGGGAACTTTAATTCACCCCTCCACTTT. The rearrangement uses TRBV7-3 and TRBJ1-6; no clear D gene. The length of the CDR3 is 15 residues. Trimming pared 4 bases from V and 6 bases from J, leaving 13 bases between. CDR1 and CDR2 (germline): SGHTA, FQGTGA.

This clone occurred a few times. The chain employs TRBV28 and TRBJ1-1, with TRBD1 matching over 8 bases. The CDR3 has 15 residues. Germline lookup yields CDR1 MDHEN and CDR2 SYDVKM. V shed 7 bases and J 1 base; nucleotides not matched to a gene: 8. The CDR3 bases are TGTGCCAGCAACCGCGCCGGGACAGGGAACACTGAAGCTTTCTTT. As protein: CASNRAGTGNTEAFF.

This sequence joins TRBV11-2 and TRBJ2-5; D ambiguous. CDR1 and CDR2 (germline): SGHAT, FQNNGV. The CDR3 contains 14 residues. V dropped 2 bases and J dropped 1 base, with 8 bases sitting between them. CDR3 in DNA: TGTGCCAGCAGCTTAACGGGTGGCCAAGAGACCCAGTACTTC. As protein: CASSLTGGQETQYF.

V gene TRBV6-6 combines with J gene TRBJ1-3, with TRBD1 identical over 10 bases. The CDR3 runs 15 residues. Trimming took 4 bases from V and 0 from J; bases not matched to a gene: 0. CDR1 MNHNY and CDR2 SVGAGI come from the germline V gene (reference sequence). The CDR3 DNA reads TGTGCCAGCAGTTGGACAGGGGGCTCTGGAAACACCATATATTTT. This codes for CASSWTGGSGNTIYF.

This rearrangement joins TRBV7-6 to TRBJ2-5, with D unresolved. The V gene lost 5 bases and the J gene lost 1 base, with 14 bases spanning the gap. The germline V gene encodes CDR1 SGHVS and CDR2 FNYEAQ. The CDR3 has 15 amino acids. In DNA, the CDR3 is TGTGCCAGCAGCCGTACGCCTGGAGCCCAAGAGACCCAGTACTTC. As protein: CASSRTPGAQETQYF. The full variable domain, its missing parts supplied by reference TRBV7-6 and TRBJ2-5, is GAGVSQSPRYKVTKRGQDVALRCDPISGHVSLYWYRQALGQGPEFLTYFNYEAQQDKSGLPNDRFSAERPEGSISTLTIQRTEQRDSAMYRCASSRTPGAQETQYFGPGTRLLVL.

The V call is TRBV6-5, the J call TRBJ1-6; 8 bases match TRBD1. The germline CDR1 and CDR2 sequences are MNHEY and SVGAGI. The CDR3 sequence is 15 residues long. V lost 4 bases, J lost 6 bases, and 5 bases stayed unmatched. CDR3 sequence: CASSSTRGPNSPLHF. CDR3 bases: TGTGCCAGCAGTTCTACCAGGGGGCCTAATTCACCCCTCCACTTT.

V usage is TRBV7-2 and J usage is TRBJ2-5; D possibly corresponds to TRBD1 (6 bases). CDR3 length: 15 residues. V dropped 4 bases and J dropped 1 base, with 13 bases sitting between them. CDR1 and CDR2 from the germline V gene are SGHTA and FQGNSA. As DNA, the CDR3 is TGTGCCAGCAGCTCAGGGGTTGGGTTCCAAGAGACCCAGTACTTC. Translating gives CASSSGVGFQETQYF.

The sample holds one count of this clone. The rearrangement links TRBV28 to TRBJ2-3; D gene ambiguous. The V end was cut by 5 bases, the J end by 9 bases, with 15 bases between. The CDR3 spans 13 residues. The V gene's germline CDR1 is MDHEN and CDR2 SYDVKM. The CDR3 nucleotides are TGTGCCAGCAGTCCACAGACCCCCCGAACGCAGTATTTT. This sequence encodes CASSPQTPRTQYF.